This T cell receptor (beta chain) emerged from a study of blood T cell repertoires in COVID-19. The wider study: Collection of acute and convalescent COVID-19 samples took place in the United States, Italy and Spain.

Trimming cost V 6 bases and J 6 bases, with 21 bases left between them. Germline CDR1 is LNHNV and CDR2 is YYDKDF (reference sequence). This CDR3 contains 16 residues. In the source study's methods: Counts of nucleated cells, estimated from reference gene primer amplification, were obtained. Measured with immunoSEQ multiplex PCR; TCRdb has only the in-frame clones, and not every one. That table is the source of V, J and clone size, and D and trimming were worked out from the DNA. The table lists about 140,000 clones, around 83% of them singletons. The receptor comes from a woman aged 55-70 years with acute or convalescent COVID-19. V gene TRBV15 combines with J gene TRBJ2-1; D is perhaps TRBD2 (6 bases). The sample was peripheral blood. CDR3 residues: CATSTGLREVLNEQFF. CDR3 nucleotides: TGTGCCACCAGTACGGGACTTCGCGAGGTACTCAATGAGCAGTTCTTC.